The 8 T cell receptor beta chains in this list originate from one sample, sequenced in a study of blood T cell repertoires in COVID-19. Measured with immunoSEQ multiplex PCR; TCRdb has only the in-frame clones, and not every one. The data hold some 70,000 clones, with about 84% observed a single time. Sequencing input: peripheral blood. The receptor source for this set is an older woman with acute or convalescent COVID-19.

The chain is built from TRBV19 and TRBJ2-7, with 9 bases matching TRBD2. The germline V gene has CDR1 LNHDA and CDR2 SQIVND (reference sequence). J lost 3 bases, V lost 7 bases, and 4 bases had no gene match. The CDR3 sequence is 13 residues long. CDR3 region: CASTRREGYEQYF. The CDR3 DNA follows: TGTGCCAGTACGAGGCGGGAGGGCTACGAGCAGTACTTC.

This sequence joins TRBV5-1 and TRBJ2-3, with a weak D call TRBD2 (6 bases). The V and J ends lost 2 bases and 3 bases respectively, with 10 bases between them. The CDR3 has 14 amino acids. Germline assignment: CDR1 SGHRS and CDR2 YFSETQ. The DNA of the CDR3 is TGCGCCAGCAGCTTTGGCGGGAAGACAGATACGCAGTATTTT. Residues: CASSFGGKTDTQYF.

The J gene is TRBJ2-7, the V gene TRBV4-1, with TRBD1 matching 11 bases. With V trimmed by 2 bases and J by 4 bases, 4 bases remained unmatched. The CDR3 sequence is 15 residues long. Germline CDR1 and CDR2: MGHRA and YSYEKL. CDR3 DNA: TGCGCCAGCAGCCAATCCGGGACAGGGGGGTACGAGCAGTACTTC. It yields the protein CASSQSGTGGYEQYF.

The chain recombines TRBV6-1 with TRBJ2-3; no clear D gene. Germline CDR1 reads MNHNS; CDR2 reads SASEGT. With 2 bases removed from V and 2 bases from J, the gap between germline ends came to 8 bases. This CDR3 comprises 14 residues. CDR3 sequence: CASSEPSPTDTQYF. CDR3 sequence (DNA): TGTGCCAGCAGTGAACCTTCCCCCACAGATACGCAGTATTTT.

The CDR3 reads CASSAGTGVNQPQHF. CDR3 DNA: TGTGCCAGCAGCGCAGGGACAGGGGTCAATCAGCCCCAGCATTTT. The V gene is TRBV5-4, the J gene TRBJ1-5, with 10 bases matching TRBD1. The V and J ends lost 4 bases and 3 bases, in that order; junction bases with no gene match: 4. Germline-derived CDR1 and CDR2 are SGHNT and YYREEE (reference sequence). The CDR3 extends over 15 amino acids.

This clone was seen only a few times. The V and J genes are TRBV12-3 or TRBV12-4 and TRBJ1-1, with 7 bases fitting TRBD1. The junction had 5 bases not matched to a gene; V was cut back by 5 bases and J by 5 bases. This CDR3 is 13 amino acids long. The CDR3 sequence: CASSRRDSTEAFF. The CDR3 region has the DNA TGTGCCAGCAGTCGCCGGGACAGTACTGAAGCTTTCTTT.

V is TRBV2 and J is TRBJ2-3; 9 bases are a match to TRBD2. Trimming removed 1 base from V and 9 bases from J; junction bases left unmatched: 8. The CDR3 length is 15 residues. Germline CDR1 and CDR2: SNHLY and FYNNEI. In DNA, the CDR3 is TGTGCCAGCAGTGAAGATGGCGGGGGGGTTTACACGCAGTATTTT. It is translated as CASSEDGGGVYTQYF.

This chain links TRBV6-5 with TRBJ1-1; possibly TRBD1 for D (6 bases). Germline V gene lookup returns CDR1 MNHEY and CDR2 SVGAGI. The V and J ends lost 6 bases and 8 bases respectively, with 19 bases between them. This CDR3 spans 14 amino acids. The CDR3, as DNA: TGTGCCAGCAGGGAGGGGGGGCTCGACCGGGAAGCTTTCTTT. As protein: CASREGGLDREAFF.